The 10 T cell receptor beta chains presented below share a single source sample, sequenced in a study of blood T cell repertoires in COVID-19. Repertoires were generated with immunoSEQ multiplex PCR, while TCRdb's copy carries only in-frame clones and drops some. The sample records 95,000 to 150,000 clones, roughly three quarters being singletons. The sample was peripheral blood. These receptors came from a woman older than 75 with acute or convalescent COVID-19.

The CDR3 region has the DNA TGCGCCAGCAGTGAGTCGAGGGGACATACGTACAATGAGCAGTTCTTC. Encoded protein: CASSESRGHTYNEQFF. The chain joins TRBV10-1 to TRBJ2-1; D possibly corresponds to TRBD1 (6 bases). The CDR3 is 16 amino acids. V lost 0 bases, J lost 4 bases, and 13 bases lay in between. CDR1 and CDR2 from the germline V gene are WNHNN and SYGVQD (reference sequence).

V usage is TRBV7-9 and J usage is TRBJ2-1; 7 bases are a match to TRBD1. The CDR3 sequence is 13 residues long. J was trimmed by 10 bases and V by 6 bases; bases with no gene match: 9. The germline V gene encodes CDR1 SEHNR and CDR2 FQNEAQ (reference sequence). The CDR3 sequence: CASSRDSSWEQFF. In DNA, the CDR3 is TGTGCCAGCAGTCGGGACAGCTCTTGGGAGCAGTTCTTC.

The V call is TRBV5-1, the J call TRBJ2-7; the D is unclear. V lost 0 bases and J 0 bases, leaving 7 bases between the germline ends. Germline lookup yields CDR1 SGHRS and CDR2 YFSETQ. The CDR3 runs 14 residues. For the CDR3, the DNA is TGCGCCAGCAGCTTGGATGGCAACTCCTACGAGCAGTACTTC. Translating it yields CASSLDGNSYEQYF. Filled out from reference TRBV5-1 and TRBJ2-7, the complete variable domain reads KAGVTQTPRYLIKTRGQQVTLSCSPISGHRSVSWYQQTPGQGLQFLFEYFSETQRNKGNFPGRFSGRQFSNSRSEMNVSTLELGDSALYLCASSLDGNSYEQYFGPGTRLTVT.

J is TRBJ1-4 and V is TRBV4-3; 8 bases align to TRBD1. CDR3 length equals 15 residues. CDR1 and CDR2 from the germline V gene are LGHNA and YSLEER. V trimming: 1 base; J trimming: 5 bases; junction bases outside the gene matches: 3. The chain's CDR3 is CASSQARQGNEKLFF. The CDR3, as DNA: TGCGCCAGCAGCCAAGCCCGACAGGGGAATGAAAAACTGTTTTTT.

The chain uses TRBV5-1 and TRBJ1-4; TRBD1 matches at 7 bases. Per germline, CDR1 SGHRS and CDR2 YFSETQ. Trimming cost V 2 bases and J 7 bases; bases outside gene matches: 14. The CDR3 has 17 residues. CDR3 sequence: CASSLIPPGQSGEKLFF. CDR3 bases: TGCGCCAGCAGCTTAATCCCTCCGGGACAGTCGGGTGAAAAACTGTTTTTT.

DNA for the CDR3: TGTGCCAGCAGCTCGACTAGCGGGGGACGCCAAGAGACCCAGTACTTC. This sequence encodes CASSSTSGGRQETQYF. This chain links TRBV5-4 with TRBJ2-5; 12 bases match TRBD2. Germline CDR1 is SGHNT and CDR2 is YYREEE (reference sequence). The length of the CDR3 is 16 residues. Germline trimming cut 3 bases from V and 1 base from J; bases unmatched to any gene: 4.

The CDR3 spells CASSLLGTKEKLFF. The CDR3 DNA sequence: TGCGCCAGCAGCTTGTTAGGGACAAAAGAAAAACTGTTTTTT. V usage is TRBV5-1 and J usage is TRBJ1-4, with a possible D match to TRBD1 (6 bases). The V end lost 1 base, the J end lost 8 bases, and 12 bases lay between the germline ends. This CDR3 region has 14 residues. Germline loops: CDR1 SGHRS, CDR2 YFSETQ.

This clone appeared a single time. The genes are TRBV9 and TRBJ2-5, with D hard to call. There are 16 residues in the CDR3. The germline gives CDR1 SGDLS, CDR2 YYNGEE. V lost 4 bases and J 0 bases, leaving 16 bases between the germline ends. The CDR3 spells CASSPGPTPYQETQYF. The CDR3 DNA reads TGTGCCAGCAGCCCAGGCCCAACCCCGTACCAAGAGACCCAGTACTTC.

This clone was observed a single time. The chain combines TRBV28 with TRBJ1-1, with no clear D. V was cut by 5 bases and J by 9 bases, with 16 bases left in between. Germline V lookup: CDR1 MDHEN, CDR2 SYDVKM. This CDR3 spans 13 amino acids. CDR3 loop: CASSPPEGGKAFF. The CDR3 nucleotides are TGTGCCAGCAGTCCACCCGAGGGAGGGAAAGCTTTCTTT.

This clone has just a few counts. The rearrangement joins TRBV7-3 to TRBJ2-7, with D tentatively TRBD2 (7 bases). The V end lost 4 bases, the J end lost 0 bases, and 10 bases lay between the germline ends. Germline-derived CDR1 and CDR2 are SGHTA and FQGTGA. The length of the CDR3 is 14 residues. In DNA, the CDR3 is TGTGCCAGCAGCTCGGGGGGCGACTCCTACGAGCAGTACTTC. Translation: CASSSGGDSYEQYF.